The sequence of this T cell receptor beta chain was determined in a study of blood T cells in healthy people across ages. Notes on this clonotype: Its antigen is undetermined.

Study-level results: With donor CMV status unknown, expanded clonotype changes were possibly confounded.

A second PCR, run for about 7 to 11 cycles, used a sample-barcoded 5' primer plus a J-beta primer mix. Each TCR beta cDNA got a 12-nucleotide random molecular identifier. The yield of each sample was at least 3 million CDR3-containing paired-end reads. One entry per CDR3 protein results from TCRdb running MiXCR on the 5' RACE reads. Seen here are 650,000 to 1,000,000 distinct CDR3 sequences, about half observed once, and the top ten hold roughly 18%. The sequenced sample was blood. The clonotype was recovered from an elderly man in good health.

CDR3: CASSFDSGYSTDTQYF. CDR3 DNA: TGTGCCAGCAGCTTCGATAGCGGTTATAGCACAGATACGCAGTATTTT. V and J are TRBV7-9 and TRBJ2-3; D might be TRBD2 (6 bases). Trimming pared 3 bases from V and 0 bases from J, leaving 13 bases between. The V gene's germline CDR1 is SEHNR and CDR2 FQNEAQ (reference sequence). This CDR3 has 16 residues.